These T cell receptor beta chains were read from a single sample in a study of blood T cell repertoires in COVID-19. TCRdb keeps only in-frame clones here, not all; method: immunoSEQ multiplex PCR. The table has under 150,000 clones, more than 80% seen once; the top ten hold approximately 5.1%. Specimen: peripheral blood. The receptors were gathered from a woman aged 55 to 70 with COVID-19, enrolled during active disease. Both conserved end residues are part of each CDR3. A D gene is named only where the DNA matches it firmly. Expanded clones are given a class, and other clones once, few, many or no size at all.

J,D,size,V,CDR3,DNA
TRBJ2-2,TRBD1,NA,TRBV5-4,CASRRTGANTGELFF,TGTGCCAGCAGACGAACAGGGGCGAACACCGGGGAGCTGTTTTTT
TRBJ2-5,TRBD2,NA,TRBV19,CASTPRLAGLQETQYF,TGTGCCAGCACCCCACGACTAGCGGGGTTGCAAGAGACCCAGTACTTC
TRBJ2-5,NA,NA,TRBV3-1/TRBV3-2,CASSQLPGPETQYF,TGTGCCAGCAGCCAGCTACCAGGTCCGGAGACCCAGTACTTC
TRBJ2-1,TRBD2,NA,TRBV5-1,CASSSGTSGNYEQFF,TGCGCCAGCAGCTCGGGGACTAGCGGTAACTATGAGCAGTTCTTC
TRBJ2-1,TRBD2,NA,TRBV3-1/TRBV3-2,CASSQGGKTSGTYNEQFF,TGTGCCAGCAGCCAAGGGGGTAAGACTAGCGGTACCTACAATGAGCAGTTCTTC
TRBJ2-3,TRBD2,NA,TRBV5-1,CASSLELAGGTDTQYF,TGCGCCAGCAGCTTAGAACTAGCGGGGGGCACAGATACGCAGTATTTT
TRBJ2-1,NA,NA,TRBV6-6,CASSYSESSLDEQFF,TGTGCCAGCAGTTACTCGGAGTCTAGCCTCGATGAGCAGTTCTTC
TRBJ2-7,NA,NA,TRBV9,CASSVDAGTYETYEQYF,TGTGCCAGCAGCGTAGATGCGGGGACTTACGAGACCTACGAGCAGTACTTC
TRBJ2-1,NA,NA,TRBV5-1,CASSSIPSGGLSYNEQFF,TGCGCCAGCAGCTCCATTCCTTCGGGGGGCCTCTCCTACAATGAGCAGTTCTTC
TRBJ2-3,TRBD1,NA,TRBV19,CASSPRQGLFTDTQYF,TGTGCCAGTAGTCCCCGACAGGGCTTATTCACAGATACGCAGTATTTT
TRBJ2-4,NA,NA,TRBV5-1,CASSLQGGVDSYF,TGCGCCAGCAGCTTGCAAGGGGGAGTGGACAGTTACTTC
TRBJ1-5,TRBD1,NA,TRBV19,CASSMDRSNQPQHF,TGTGCCAGTAGTATGGACAGGAGCAATCAGCCCCAGCATTTT
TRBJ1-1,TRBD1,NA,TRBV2,CASSEWRGGAFTMNTEAFF,TGTGCCAGCAGTGAATGGAGAGGGGGCGCCTTCACCATGAACACTGAAGCTTTCTTT
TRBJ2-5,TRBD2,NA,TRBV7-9,CASSLGWTSGAQETQYF,TGTGCCAGCAGCTTAGGGTGGACTAGCGGGGCCCAAGAGACCCAGTACTTC
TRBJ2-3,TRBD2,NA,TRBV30,CAWRGTSGGTDTQYF,TGTGCCTGGAGGGGGACTAGCGGGGGCACAGATACGCAGTATTTT
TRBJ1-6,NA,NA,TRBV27,CASSLTPPGDSYNSPLHF,TGTGCCAGCAGTTTAACCCCACCGGGGGACTCCTATAATTCACCCCTCCACTTT
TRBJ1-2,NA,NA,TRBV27,CASSFHGTNYGYTF,TGTGCCAGCAGTTTCCACGGTACTAACTATGGCTACACCTTC
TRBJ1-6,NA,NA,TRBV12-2,CASRWRDHRVNSPLHF,TGTGCAAGTCGCTGGCGGGATCACCGCGTTAATTCACCCCTCCACTTT
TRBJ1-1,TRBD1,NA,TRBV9,CASGDDYRGLMNAEAFF,TGTGCCAGCGGAGATGACTACAGGGGACTCATGAACGCTGAAGCTTTCTTT
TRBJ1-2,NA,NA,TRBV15,CATSSAHSRLSYGYTF,TGTGCCACCAGCAGTGCTCACAGTCGACTATCCTATGGCTACACCTTC
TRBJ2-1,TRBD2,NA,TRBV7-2,CASSLEGTGGPYNEQFF,TGTGCCAGCAGCTTAGAGGGGACGGGGGGGCCCTACAATGAGCAGTTCTTC
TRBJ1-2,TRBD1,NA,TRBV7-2,CASSPADRINYGYTF,TGTGCCAGCAGCCCCGCGGACAGGATTAACTATGGCTACACCTTC
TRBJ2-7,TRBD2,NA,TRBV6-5,CASSPTSGEQYF,TGTGCCAGCAGCCCGACTAGCGGGGAGCAGTACTTC
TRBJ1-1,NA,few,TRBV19,CASNQGMNTEAFF,TGTGCCAGTAATCAGGGGATGAACACTGAAGCTTTCTTT
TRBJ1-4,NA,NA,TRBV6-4,CASSLGVGEKLFF,TGTGCCAGCAGTCTAGGTGTTGGTGAAAAACTGTTTTTT
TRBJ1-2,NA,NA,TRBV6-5,CASTNFADGYTF,TGTGCCAGCACCAACTTCGCGGATGGCTACACCTTC
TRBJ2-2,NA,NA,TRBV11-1,CASSPDSQKLFF,TGTGCCAGCAGCCCTGACAGCCAGAAGCTGTTTTTT
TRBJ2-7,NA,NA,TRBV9,CASSVGQGGPEQYF,TGTGCCAGCAGCGTAGGGCAGGGGGGCCCCGAGCAGTACTTC
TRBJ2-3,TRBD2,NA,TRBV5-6,CASSSTGGATDTQYF,TGTGCCAGCAGCTCCACCGGGGGGGCAACAGATACGCAGTATTTT
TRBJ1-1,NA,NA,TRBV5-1,CASASGSGTEAFF,TGCGCCAGCGCATCGGGATCCGGGACTGAAGCTTTCTTT
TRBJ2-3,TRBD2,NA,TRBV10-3,CAMGGDTQYF,TGTGCCATGGGGGGGGATACGCAGTATTTT
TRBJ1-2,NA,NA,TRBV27,CASSFSQQGYGYTF,TGTGCCAGCAGTTTTTCCCAACAGGGCTATGGCTACACCTTC
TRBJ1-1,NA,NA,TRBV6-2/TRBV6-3,CASSYSTVNTEAFF,TGTGCCAGCAGTTACTCGACAGTTAACACTGAAGCTTTCTTT
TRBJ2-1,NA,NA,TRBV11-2,CASSLDPGSYNEQFF,TGTGCCAGCAGCTTAGATCCGGGCTCCTACAATGAGCAGTTCTTC
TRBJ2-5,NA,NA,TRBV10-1,CASSEDGSWETQYF,TGCGCCAGCAGTGAAGACGGGTCCTGGGAGACCCAGTACTTC
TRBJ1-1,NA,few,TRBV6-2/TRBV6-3,CASSYLAGDATEAFF,TGTGCCAGCAGTTACTTGGCGGGTGACGCCACTGAAGCTTTCTTT
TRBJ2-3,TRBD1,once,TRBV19,CASSIEGTGSADTQYF,TGTGCCAGTAGTATAGAGGGGACAGGGTCCGCAGATACGCAGTATTTT
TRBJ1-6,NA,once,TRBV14,CASSQDPTLRSPLHF,TGTGCCAGCAGCCAAGACCCTACTTTGCGGTCACCCCTCCACTTT
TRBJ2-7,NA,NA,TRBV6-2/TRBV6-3,CASSYGLASYEQYF,TGTGCCAGCAGTTACGGGCTAGCAAGCTACGAGCAGTACTTC
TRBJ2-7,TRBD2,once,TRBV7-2,CASSLVGTSGGTREQYF,TGTGCCAGCAGCTTAGTCGGGACTAGCGGGGGAACCCGCGAGCAGTACTTC
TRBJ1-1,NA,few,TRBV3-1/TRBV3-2,CASSQQVDTEAFF,TGTGCCAGCAGCCAACAGGTAGACACTGAAGCTTTCTTT
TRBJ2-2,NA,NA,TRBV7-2,CASRGKGDGELFF,TGTGCCAGCAGGGGCAAGGGGGACGGGGAGCTGTTTTTT